Presented here are 17 T cell receptor beta chains from one specimen sequenced in a study of cytomegalovirus exposure and HLA in healthy donors. It was with 60 Vbeta and 13 Jbeta primers that the PCR ran. Measured with immunoSEQ multiplex PCR; TCRdb has only the in-frame clones, and not every one. The sample contains 90,000 to 100,000 clones, roughly three quarters of which appear only once. The sequencing input was PBMCs. Receptor source: a woman aged 40-49 years in good health and CMV-seronegative.

The sample holds a few counts of this clone. The chain carries TRBV19 and TRBJ1-6; D remains unclear. This CDR3 contains 15 residues. V shed 5 bases and J shed 2 bases, with 10 bases lying between them. Germline V gives CDR1 LNHDA, CDR2 SQIVND (reference sequence). CDR3 sequence reads: CASSSLRAYNSPLHF. For the CDR3, the DNA is TGTGCCAGTAGTTCCTTGAGGGCCTATAATTCACCCCTCCACTTT.

This rearrangement joins TRBV7-6 to TRBJ2-5, with 10 nucleotides matching TRBD2. Germline V CDR1 and CDR2: SGHVS, FNYEAQ. The CDR3 consists of 18 residues. The J segment lost 4 bases and the V segment lost 1 base, leaving 12 bases of the junction unmatched. CDR3 sequence reads: CASSLVLETSGLRETQYF. DNA for the CDR3: TGTGCCAGCAGCTTAGTGCTTGAGACTAGCGGGCTACGAGAGACCCAGTACTTC.

This clone was detected only a few times. The V call is TRBV6-5, the J call TRBJ2-1; D gene uncertain. Germline V gives CDR1 MNHEY, CDR2 SVGAGI. The length of the CDR3 is 12 residues. V shed 6 bases and J shed 5 bases, with 8 bases lying between them. CDR3 nucleotide sequence: TGTGCCAGCAGCCATACAGACAATGAGCAGTTCTTC. Translating gives CASSHTDNEQFF.

This chain joins TRBV7-9 and TRBJ2-2; 14 nucleotides match TRBD2. V was pared by 4 bases and J by 1 base, with 8 bases of the junction left unmatched. Looked up from germline, CDR1 is SEHNR and CDR2 is FQNEAQ (reference sequence). This CDR3 has 19 amino acids. The CDR3 bases are TGTGCCAGCAGCTCCCGCGGACTAGCGGGGGGTTGGAACACCGGGGAGCTGTTTTTT. Translation: CASSSRGLAGGWNTGELFF.

There are a few counts of this clone. V gene TRBV29-1 combines with J gene TRBJ1-5, with TRBD1 as a possible D gene (5 bases). V was pared by 8 bases and J by 7 bases, with 15 bases between. CDR1 is SQVTM and CDR2 is ANQGSEA in the germline V gene. The CDR3 sequence is 12 residues long. DNA for the CDR3: TGCAGCACCAGGGAGGGCCGGCAGCCCCAGCATTTT. It yields the protein CSTREGRQPQHF. Together with reference TRBV29-1 and TRBJ1-5, the CDR3 gives the full variable domain: SAVISQKPSRDICQRGTSLTIQCQVDSQVTMMFWYRQQPGQSLTLIATANQGSEATYESGFVIDKFPISRPNLTFSTLTVSNMSPEDSSIYLCSTREGRQPQHFGDGTRLSIL.

The genes are TRBV11-2 and TRBJ2-1; maybe TRBD1 (5 bases). Germline assignment: CDR1 SGHAT and CDR2 FQNNGV. V lost 7 bases and J lost 0, with 13 bases in between. This CDR3 has 15 residues. The CDR3 DNA is TGTGCCAGCACCCAGACAGCAAGCTCCTACAATGAGCAGTTCTTC. It is translated as CASTQTASSYNEQFF.

This chain links TRBV7-3 with TRBJ2-1, with 8 positions matching TRBD1. CDR3 size: 14 residues. Trimming cost V 4 bases and J 6 bases; bases outside gene matches: 5. Germline assignment: CDR1 SGHTA and CDR2 FQGTGA. The CDR3 here is CASSSGQESNEQFF. The CDR3 DNA reads as TGTGCCAGCAGCTCGGGACAGGAATCCAATGAGCAGTTCTTC.

The J gene is TRBJ1-2, the V gene TRBV27; D perhaps matches TRBD1 (5 bases). The CDR3 loop spans 15 amino acids. The V gene lost 3 bases and the J gene lost 3 bases, with 14 bases spanning the gap. Germline V gene data show CDR1 as MNHEY and CDR2 as SMNVEV (reference sequence). For the CDR3, the DNA is TGTGCCAGCAGTTTTAAAAAAGGGGCAGACTATGGCTACACCTTC. As protein: CASSFKKGADYGYTF.

The chain couples TRBV6-6 to TRBJ1-2; TRBD1 might be the D (6 bases). The CDR3 is 13 residues long. From germline, CDR1 is MNHNY and CDR2 SVGAGI (reference sequence). V lost 10 bases, J lost 8 bases, and 20 bases lay in between. CDR3 protein: CAIATGGALGYTF. CDR3 bases: TGTGCCATCGCGACAGGCGGAGCCCTCGGCTACACCTTC.

The rearrangement uses TRBV10-1 and TRBJ2-1; 8 bases agree with TRBD1. CDR3 length: 13 amino acids. J lost 10 bases, V lost 5 bases, and 7 bases had no gene match. Germline V lookup: CDR1 WNHNN, CDR2 SYGVQD (reference sequence). CDR3 loop: CASSSGDRREQFF. For the CDR3, the DNA is TGCGCCAGCAGTTCCGGGGACAGGAGAGAGCAGTTCTTC.

The V and J genes are TRBV30 and TRBJ1-2; TRBD1 agrees at 8 bases. V shed 6 bases and J 4 bases; nucleotides not matched to a gene: 1. Germline assignment: CDR1 GTSNPN and CDR2 SVGIG (reference sequence). The CDR3 has 11 residues. CDR3 DNA sequence: TGTGCCTGTGGACAGGGCTATGGCTACACCTTC. Amino acids: CACGQGYGYTF.

This rearrangement joins TRBV7-9 to TRBJ2-1, with 9 bases that match TRBD1. Germline values: CDR1 SEHNR, CDR2 FQNEAQ (reference sequence). V trimming: 5 bases; J trimming: 1 base; junction bases outside the gene matches: 9. This CDR3 has 17 residues. CDR3 loop: CASSVPGQGKSYNEQFF. CDR3 nucleotide sequence: TGTGCCAGCAGCGTCCCGGGACAGGGAAAATCCTACAATGAGCAGTTCTTC.

In this sample, this clone turned up a few times. The chain carries TRBV5-1 and TRBJ1-1; 11 nucleotides align to TRBD1. J lost 5 bases, V lost 5 bases, and 11 bases had no gene match. This CDR3 has 16 amino acids. The germline CDR1 and CDR2 sequences are SGHRS and YFSETQ. The CDR3 here is CASRTGTGGRGTEAFF. CDR3 nucleotide sequence: TGCGCCAGCAGGACCGGGACAGGGGGTCGAGGGACTGAAGCTTTCTTT.

Only one count was recorded for this clone. The genes are TRBV2 and TRBJ2-5; 7 nucleotides match TRBD2. V lost 6 bases and J lost 3; bases outside the gene matches: 4. Germline CDR1 is SNHLY and CDR2 is FYNNEI. The CDR3 has 13 amino acids. In nucleotides, the CDR3 is TGTGCCAGCAGGAAGCGGGGAGAAGAGACCCAGTACTTC. This sequence encodes CASRKRGEETQYF.

This clone was detected a few times. The chain uses TRBV18 and TRBJ1-1; TRBD1 is a possible D gene (5 bases). This CDR3 has 15 residues. The germline V gene encodes CDR1 KGHSH and CDR2 LQKENI. V was pared by 6 bases and J by 4 bases, with 18 bases between. CDR3 residues: CASSLERQGGTEAFF. In DNA, the CDR3 is TGTGCCAGCTCTCTAGAGCGTCAGGGAGGCACTGAAGCTTTCTTT.

J is TRBJ2-1 and V is TRBV4-3; perhaps TRBD1 as D (6 bases). The germline V gene has CDR1 LGHNA and CDR2 YSLEER. The CDR3 is made up of 16 amino acids. The V end lost 0 bases, the J end lost 8 bases, and 17 bases lay between the germline ends. This chain's CDR3 is CASSQELGYRADEQFF. CDR3 DNA: TGCGCCAGCAGCCAAGAATTGGGGTACAGGGCCGATGAGCAGTTCTTC.

The chain joins TRBV13 to TRBJ1-5, with D possibly being TRBD1 (6 bases). Germline V CDR1 and CDR2: PRHDT, FYEKMQ (reference sequence). V lost 2 bases, J lost 6 bases, and 17 bases lay in between. The CDR3 is 16 residues long. In nucleotides, the CDR3 is TGTGCCAGCAGCTTAATGTTTGTCCAGGGGTCTCAGCCCCAGCATTTT. It is translated as CASSLMFVQGSQPQHF.